These 14 T cell receptor beta chains were sequenced from one sample in a study of cytomegalovirus exposure and HLA in healthy donors. The PCR had 60 Vbeta and 13 Jbeta primers. The data were produced by immunoSEQ multiplex PCR, yet TCRdb's version contains in-frame clones alone and is incomplete. In the table there are roughly 200,000 clones, over 70% of which are singletons. The sequencing sample was made of PBMCs. All receptors derive from a woman aged 55-75 years in good health and CMV-seropositive.

The chain joins TRBV28 to TRBJ2-5; TRBD2 aligns across 12 bases. The CDR3 sequence is 16 residues long. The germline V gene has CDR1 MDHEN and CDR2 SYDVKM. Losses at the gene ends were 7 bases for V and 5 bases for J; bases not matched to a gene: 11. In DNA, the CDR3 is TGTGCCAGCACCTCCGGGGGACTAGCGGGTGTGGAGACCCAGTACTTC. It encodes CASTSGGLAGVETQYF.

This clone has more than one count but fewer than ten. The V and J genes are TRBV11-2 and TRBJ1-3; 7 positions agree with TRBD1. V was pared by 6 bases and J by 4 bases, with 6 bases of the junction left unmatched. Germline CDR1 is SGHAT and CDR2 is FQNNGV. The CDR3 has 14 amino acids. This CDR3 reads CASRDRIRGNTIYF. DNA for the CDR3: TGTGCCAGCAGGGACAGGATTCGAGGAAACACCATATATTTT.

This clone turned up a few times. The chain has TRBV6-5 and TRBJ2-7, with a weak D call TRBD2 (5 bases). The CDR3 runs 13 residues. Germline CDR1 reads MNHEY; CDR2 reads SVGAGI. V lost 2 bases to trimming and J lost 4 bases, with 9 bases between them. This CDR3 reads CASSYLGSYEQYF. The CDR3 DNA is TGTGCCAGCAGTTACCTAGGGAGTTACGAGCAGTACTTC.

This clone occurred a few times. The chain carries TRBV15 and TRBJ1-5; D might be TRBD1 (5 bases). V shed 2 bases and J shed 7 bases, with 18 bases lying between them. Looked up from germline, CDR1 is LNHNV and CDR2 is YYDKDF (reference sequence). The CDR3 has 16 residues. CDR3 nucleotide sequence: TGTGCCACCAGCAGACTGGGGAGGGGTCTCCAGCAGCCCCAGCATTTT. Its protein product is CATSRLGRGLQQPQHF.

The V gene is TRBV7-3, the J gene TRBJ2-1; 7 positions agree with TRBD2. After removal of 3 bases from V and 5 bases from J, the junction contained 7 bases not matched to a gene. The germline V gene has CDR1 SGHTA and CDR2 FQGTGA. This CDR3 comprises 15 residues. CDR3 sequence reads: CASSFDPSGNNEQFF. In DNA, the CDR3 is TGTGCCAGCAGCTTCGACCCTAGCGGAAACAATGAGCAGTTCTTC.

The chain carries TRBV30 and TRBJ1-5; no clear D. The CDR3 is 13 residues long. Between the trimmed V and J ends, which lost 4 bases and 7 bases, there was a span of 14 bases. The V gene's germline CDR1 is GTSNPN and CDR2 SVGIG (reference sequence). Written as DNA, the CDR3 is TGTGCCTGGAAGGCGGGCATAAACCAGCCCCAGCATTTT. This gives the protein CAWKAGINQPQHF.

This chain connects TRBV28 to TRBJ1-5; 9 bases fit TRBD1. Germline loops: CDR1 MDHEN, CDR2 SYDVKM. CDR3 length equals 14 residues. After removal of 8 bases from V and 5 bases from J, the junction contained 7 bases not matched to a gene. CDR3 coding DNA: TGTGCCAGCTCGACGGGACAGGGATATCAGCCCCAGCATTTT. Residues: CASSTGQGYQPQHF.

The chain combines TRBV6-1 with TRBJ1-5; possibly TRBD1 for D (6 bases). Germline lookup yields CDR1 MNHNS and CDR2 SASEGT. The V gene lost 1 base and the J gene lost 6 bases, with 10 bases spanning the gap. The CDR3 extends over 14 amino acids. The CDR3 sequence: CASSEGGGAQPQHF. The CDR3 DNA follows: TGTGCCAGCAGTGAAGGAGGGGGTGCTCAGCCCCAGCATTTT.

This sequence joins TRBV27 and TRBJ1-2, with D perhaps matching TRBD1 (5 bases). The CDR3 has 13 amino acids. The V end was cut by 2 bases, the J end by 5 bases, with 9 bases between. Germline assignment: CDR1 MNHEY and CDR2 SMNVEV (reference sequence). In nucleotides, the CDR3 is TGTGCCAGCAGTTTACAGGGAGGGTATGGCTACACCTTC. This encodes CASSLQGGYGYTF.

In the case of this clone: The junction differs from germline at one of its ends, possibly a read error. Within the sample, other DNA sequences also encode this same CDR3. The chain combines TRBV6-4 with TRBJ2-2; 9 positions match TRBD1. This CDR3 has 14 residues. Germline CDR1 is MRHNA and CDR2 is SNTAGT. CDR3 in amino acids: CASRPQGADGELFF. CDR3 nucleotide sequence: TGTGCCAGCAGACCACAGGGGGCGGACGGGGAGTTGTTTTTT.

This clone was counted only a few times. The rearrangement joins TRBV19 to TRBJ2-4; TRBD2 matches at 7 bases. CDR1 and CDR2 (germline): LNHDA, SQIVND (reference sequence). The CDR3 runs to 15 residues. The J segment lost 7 bases and the V segment lost 0 bases, leaving 6 bases of the junction unmatched. CDR3 in amino acids: CASSIEAGAWNIQYF. CDR3 sequence (DNA): TGTGCCAGTAGTATAGAGGCGGGAGCGTGGAACATTCAGTACTTC.

The chain uses TRBV10-3 and TRBJ1-3; the D gene is possibly TRBD1 (5 bases). V was pared by 7 bases and J by 0 bases, with 7 bases between. From germline, CDR1 is ENHRY and CDR2 SYGVKD. This CDR3 contains 13 residues. CDR3 sequence reads: CAITGGSGNTIYF. CDR3 DNA sequence: TGTGCCATCACCGGGGGCTCTGGAAACACCATATATTTT.

The chain recombines TRBV18 with TRBJ2-2; D is possibly TRBD2 (5 bases). Trimming stripped 0 bases from V and 0 bases from J, with 8 bases between. The CDR3 is made up of 16 amino acids. Germline lookup yields CDR1 KGHSH and CDR2 LQKENI. The CDR3 DNA reads as TGTGCCAGCTCACCACCTCTAGCAGCGAACACCGGGGAGCTGTTTTTT. Residues: CASSPPLAANTGELFF.

A word on this clone: The junction departs from germline at one end; a sequencing error may be responsible. The chain is built from TRBV9 and TRBJ1-6, with a weak D call TRBD1 (5 bases). The CDR3 contains 14 residues. Germline loops: CDR1 SGDLS, CDR2 YYNGEE. The CDR3: CASRTGTDNSPPHF. In DNA, the CDR3 is TGTGCCAGCAGAACAGGTACCGATAATTCACCCCCCCACTTT.